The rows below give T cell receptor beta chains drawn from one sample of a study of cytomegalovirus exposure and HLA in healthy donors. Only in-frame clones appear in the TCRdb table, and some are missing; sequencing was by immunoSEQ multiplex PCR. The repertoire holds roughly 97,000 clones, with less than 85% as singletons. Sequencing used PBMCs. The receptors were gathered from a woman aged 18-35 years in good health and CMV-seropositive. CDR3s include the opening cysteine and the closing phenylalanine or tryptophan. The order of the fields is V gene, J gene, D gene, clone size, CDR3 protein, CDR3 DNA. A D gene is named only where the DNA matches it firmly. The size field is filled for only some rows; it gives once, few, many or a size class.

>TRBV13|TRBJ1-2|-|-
CASSLQGFPNYGYTF
TGTGCCAGCAGCCTGCAGGGATTCCCTAACTATGGCTACACCTTC
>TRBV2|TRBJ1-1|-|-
CASNAFPENTEAFF
TGTGCCAGCAATGCTTTCCCAGAGAACACTGAAGCTTTCTTT
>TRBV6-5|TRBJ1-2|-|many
CASLTGQGPYGYTF
TGTGCCAGCCTTACGGGTCAGGGCCCCTATGGCTACACCTTC
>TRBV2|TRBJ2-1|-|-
CASSNRTPGPYNEQFF
TGTGCCAGCAGCAATCGGACACCTGGACCATACAATGAGCAGTTCTTC
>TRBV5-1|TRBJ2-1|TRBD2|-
CASSVLTGTSGNNEQFF
TGCGCCAGCAGCGTCCTGACCGGGACTAGCGGAAACAATGAGCAGTTCTTC
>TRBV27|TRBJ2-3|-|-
CASNPVGGESDTQYF
TGTGCCAGCAACCCCGTCGGGGGTGAGTCAGATACGCAGTATTTT
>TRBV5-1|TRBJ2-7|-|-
CASSIKRSSSYEQYF
TGCGCCAGCAGCATTAAGCGGAGCAGCTCCTACGAGCAGTACTTC
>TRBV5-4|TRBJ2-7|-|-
CASSLPQGFPDGEQYF
TGTGCCAGCAGCTTGCCTCAGGGTTTCCCCGACGGGGAGCAGTACTTC
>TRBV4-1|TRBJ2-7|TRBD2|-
CASSQGRESAYEQYF
TGCGCCAGCAGCCAGGGGAGGGAGTCAGCCTACGAGCAGTACTTC
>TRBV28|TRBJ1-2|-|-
CASSVATNYGYTF
TGTGCCAGCAGTGTGGCAACTAACTATGGCTACACCTTC
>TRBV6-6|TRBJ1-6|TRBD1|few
CASSPGQAGSPLHF
TGTGCCAGCAGCCCTGGACAGGCTGGATCACCCCTCCACTTT
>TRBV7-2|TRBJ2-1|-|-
CASSRRVTEQFF
TGTGCCAGCAGCCGGCGGGTAACTGAGCAGTTCTTC
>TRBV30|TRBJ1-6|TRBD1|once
CAWRGQGNYNSPLHF
TGTGCCTGGAGGGGACAGGGTAACTATAATTCACCCCTCCACTTT
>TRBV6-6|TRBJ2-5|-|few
CASSPISGPQETQYF
TGTGCCAGCAGTCCCATTAGCGGACCGCAAGAGACCCAGTACTTC
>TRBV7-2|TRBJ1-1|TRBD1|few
CASSSQAGGTEAFF
TGTGCCAGCAGCTCCCAAGCAGGGGGCACTGAAGCTTTCTTT
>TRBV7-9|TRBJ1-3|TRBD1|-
CASSRGLGNTIYF
TGTGCCAGCAGCAGGGGGCTTGGAAACACCATATATTTT
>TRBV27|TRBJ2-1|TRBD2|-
CASAGVSSGDGPASYNEQFF
TGTGCCAGCGCCGGGGTGTCTAGCGGTGACGGACCAGCTTCCTACAATGAGCAGTTCTTC
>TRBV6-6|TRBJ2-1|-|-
CASNEGREIHNEQFF
TGTGCCAGTAATGAGGGAAGGGAGATCCACAATGAGCAGTTCTTC
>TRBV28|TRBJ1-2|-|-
CASSVQGFYGGYTF
TGTGCCAGCAGTGTACAGGGTTTTTATGGTGGCTACACCTTC
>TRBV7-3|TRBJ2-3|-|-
CASSINSEDTQYF
TGTGCCAGCAGTATAAATAGTGAAGATACGCAGTATTTT
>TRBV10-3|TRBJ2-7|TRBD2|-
CAISDVAGGSSYEQYF
TGTGCCATCAGTGACGTAGCGGGAGGGTCCTCCTACGAGCAGTACTTC
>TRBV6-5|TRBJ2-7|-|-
CASSSFAGSYEQYF
TGTGCCAGCAGTTCCTTTGCGGGGTCCTACGAGCAGTACTTC
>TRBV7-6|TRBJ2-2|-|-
CASSLLGSVTGELFF
TGTGCCAGCAGCTTGCTCGGGAGTGTAACCGGGGAGCTGTTTTTT
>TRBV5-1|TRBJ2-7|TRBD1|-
CASSRPGQGSYEQYF
TGCGCCAGCAGCCGCCCAGGACAGGGCTCCTACGAGCAGTACTTC
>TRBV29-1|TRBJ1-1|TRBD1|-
CSVEEDRVTEAFF
TGCAGCGTTGAAGAGGACAGGGTCACTGAAGCTTTCTTT
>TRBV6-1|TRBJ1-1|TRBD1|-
CASREGGLNTEAFF
TGTGCCAGCAGGGAAGGGGGCTTGAACACTGAAGCTTTCTTT
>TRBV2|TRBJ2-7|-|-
CASSWDLEAYEQYF
TGTGCCAGCAGCTGGGACTTGGAAGCCTACGAGCAGTACTTC
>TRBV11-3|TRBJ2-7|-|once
CASSLFLRPDEQYF
TGTGCCAGCAGCTTATTCCTCCGTCCCGACGAGCAGTACTTC
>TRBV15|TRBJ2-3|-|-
CATSREPQDTQYF
TGTGCCACCAGCAGAGAGCCCCAGGATACGCAGTATTTT
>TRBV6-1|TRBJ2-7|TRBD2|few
CASSLAGGSYEQYF
TGTGCCAGCAGCCTAGCGGGAGGTTCCTACGAGCAGTACTTC
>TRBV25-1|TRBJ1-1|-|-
CASSSAGPSTEAFF
TGTGCCAGCAGCTCGGCGGGGCCCAGCACTGAAGCTTTCTTT
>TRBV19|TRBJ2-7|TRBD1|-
CASSSRTGSEQYF
TGTGCCAGTAGTTCGCGGACAGGGAGTGAGCAGTACTTC
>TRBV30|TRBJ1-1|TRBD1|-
CAWGGDRATNTEAFF
TGTGCCTGGGGAGGGGACAGGGCCACGAACACTGAAGCTTTCTTT
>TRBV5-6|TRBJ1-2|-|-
CASRGGGNINYGYTF
TGTGCCAGCCGGGGCGGAGGGAACATTAACTATGGCTACACCTTC
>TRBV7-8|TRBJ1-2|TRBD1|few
CASSETGVYYGYTF
TGTGCCAGCAGCGAAACAGGGGTTTATTATGGCTACACCTTC
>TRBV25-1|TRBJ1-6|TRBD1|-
CASNSGGPLHF
TGTGCCAGCAATTCAGGGGGACCCCTCCACTTT
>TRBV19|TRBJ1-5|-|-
CASSVPQGRNQPQHF
TGTGCCAGTAGTGTCCCGCAGGGTCGAAATCAGCCCCAGCATTTT
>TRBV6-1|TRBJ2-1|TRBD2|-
CASSEGPGGFNEQFF
TGTGCCAGCAGTGAAGGCCCGGGAGGGTTCAATGAGCAGTTCTTC
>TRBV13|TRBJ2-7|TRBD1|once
CASSSGTGGDYEQYF
TGTGCCAGCAGCTCCGGGACAGGGGGAGATTACGAGCAGTACTTC
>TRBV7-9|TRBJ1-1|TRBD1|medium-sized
CASSWGTEPEAFF
TGTGCCAGCAGCTGGGGGACAGAGCCTGAAGCTTTCTTT
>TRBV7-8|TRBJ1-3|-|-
CASRPDISGNTIYF
TGTGCCAGCAGGCCCGACATCTCTGGAAACACCATATATTTT
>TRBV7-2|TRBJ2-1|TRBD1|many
CASSFTGDNEQFF
TGTGCCAGCAGCTTCACAGGGGACAATGAGCAGTTCTTC
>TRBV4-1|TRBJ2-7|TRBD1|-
CASSQARDRVYEQYF
TGCGCCAGCAGCCAAGCCCGGGACAGGGTCTACGAGCAGTACTTC
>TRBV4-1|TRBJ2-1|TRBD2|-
CASSQDPSGRATGQFF
TGCGCCAGCAGCCAAGATCCTAGCGGGAGGGCCACCGGGCAGTTCTTC